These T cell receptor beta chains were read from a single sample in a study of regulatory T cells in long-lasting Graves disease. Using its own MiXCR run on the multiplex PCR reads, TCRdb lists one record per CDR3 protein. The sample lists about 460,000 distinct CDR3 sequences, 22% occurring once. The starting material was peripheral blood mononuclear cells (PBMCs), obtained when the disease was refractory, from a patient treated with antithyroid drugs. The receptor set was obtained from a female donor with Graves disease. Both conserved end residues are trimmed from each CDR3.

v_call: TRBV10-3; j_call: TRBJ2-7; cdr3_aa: AISARVDEQY
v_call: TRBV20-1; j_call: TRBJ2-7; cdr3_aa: SARLAGDGEQY
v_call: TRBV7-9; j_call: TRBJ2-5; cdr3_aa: ASRPGTSGGTQY
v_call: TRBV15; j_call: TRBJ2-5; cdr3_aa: ATSRAWDSGAAETQY
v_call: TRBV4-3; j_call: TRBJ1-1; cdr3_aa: ASTPTLYNTEAF
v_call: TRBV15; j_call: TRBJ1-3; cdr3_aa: ATSRGSVGSGNTIY
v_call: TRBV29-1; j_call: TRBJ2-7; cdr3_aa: SAGTTTYEQY
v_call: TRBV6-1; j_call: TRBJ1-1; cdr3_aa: ASGPGRGGNTEAF
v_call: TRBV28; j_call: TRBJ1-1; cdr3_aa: ASSFTGKYTEAF
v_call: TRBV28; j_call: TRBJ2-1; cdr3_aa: ASSQSPKDNEQF
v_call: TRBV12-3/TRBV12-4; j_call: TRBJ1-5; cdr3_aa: ASSRQGAQPQH
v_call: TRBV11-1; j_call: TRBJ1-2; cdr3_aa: ASSGGQAFQGYT
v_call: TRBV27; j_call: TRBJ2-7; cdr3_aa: ASAGGRGQVRHEQY
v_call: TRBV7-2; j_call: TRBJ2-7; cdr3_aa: ASSLGQASYEQY
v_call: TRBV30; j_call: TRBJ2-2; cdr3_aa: AWSPLSRVAGELF
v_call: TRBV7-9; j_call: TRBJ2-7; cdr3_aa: ASSLVGAEQY
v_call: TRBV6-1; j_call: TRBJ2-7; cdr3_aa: ASRSITGGHEQY
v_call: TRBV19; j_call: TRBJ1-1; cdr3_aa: ATRETGELNTEAF
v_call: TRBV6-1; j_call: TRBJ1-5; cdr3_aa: ASNPTRGQPQH
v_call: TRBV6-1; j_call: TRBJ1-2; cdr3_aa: ASSALSASYGYT
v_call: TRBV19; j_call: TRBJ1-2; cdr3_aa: ASSIQTGNYGYT
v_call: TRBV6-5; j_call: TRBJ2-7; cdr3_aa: ASSYLPRAEQY
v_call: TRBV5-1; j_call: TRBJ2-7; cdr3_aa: ASSLTFAGAYEQY
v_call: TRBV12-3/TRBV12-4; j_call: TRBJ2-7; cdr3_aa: ASSLLRSGTYEQY
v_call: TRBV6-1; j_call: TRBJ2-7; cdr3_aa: ASNTRDRGYEQY
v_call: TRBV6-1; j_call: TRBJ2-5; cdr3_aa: ASSTTSGRETQY
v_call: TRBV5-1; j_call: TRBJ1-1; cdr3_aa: ASRDQGNTEAF
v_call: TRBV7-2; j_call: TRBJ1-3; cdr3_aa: ASSPRTGTGNTIY
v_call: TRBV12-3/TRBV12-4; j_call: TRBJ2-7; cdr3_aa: ASSSSTSFYEQY
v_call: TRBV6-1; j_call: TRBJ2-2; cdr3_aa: ASKPALNTGELF
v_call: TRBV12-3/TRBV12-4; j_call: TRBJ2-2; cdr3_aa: ACFDRELTGELF
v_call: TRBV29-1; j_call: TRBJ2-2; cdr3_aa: SVDKGTGELF
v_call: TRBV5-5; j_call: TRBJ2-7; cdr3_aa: ASSLILAVSYEQY
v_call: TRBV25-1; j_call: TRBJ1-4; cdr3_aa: ASSTTGGPGEKLF
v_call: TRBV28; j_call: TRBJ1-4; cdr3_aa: ASQGSTNEKLF
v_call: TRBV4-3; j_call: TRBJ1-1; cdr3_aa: ASSQLGDWGGAF
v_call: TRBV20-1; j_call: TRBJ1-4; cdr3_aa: SARRAQGPGEKLF
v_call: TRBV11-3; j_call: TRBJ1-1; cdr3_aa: ASSVRGGGFAEAF
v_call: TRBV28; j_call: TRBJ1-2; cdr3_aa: ASSLQGGQGFYDYT
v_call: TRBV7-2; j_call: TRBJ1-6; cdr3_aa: ASSPAELPNSPLH
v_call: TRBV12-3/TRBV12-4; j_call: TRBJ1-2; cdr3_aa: ASSMGTLKANYGYT
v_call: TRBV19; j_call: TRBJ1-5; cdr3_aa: ASMDSQAGQPQH
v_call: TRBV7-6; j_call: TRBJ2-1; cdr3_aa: ASSPRLAEYHNEQF
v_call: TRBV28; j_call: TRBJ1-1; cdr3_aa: ASSLLAAPTHNTEAL
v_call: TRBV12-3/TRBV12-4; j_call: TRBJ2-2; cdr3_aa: ASSLQLVGELF
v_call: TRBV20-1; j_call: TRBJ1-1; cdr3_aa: SARTEMNTEAF
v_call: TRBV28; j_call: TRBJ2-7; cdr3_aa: ASRLSGGGEQY
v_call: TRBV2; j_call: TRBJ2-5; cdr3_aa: ASRQPYQETQY
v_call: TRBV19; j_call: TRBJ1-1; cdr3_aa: ASNGGLGAF
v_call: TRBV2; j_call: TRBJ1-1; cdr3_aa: ASSENGAGAF
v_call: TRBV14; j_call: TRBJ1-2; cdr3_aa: ASSQDIGSGYT
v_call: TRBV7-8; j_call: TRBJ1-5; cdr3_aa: ASSSSGSYNQPQH
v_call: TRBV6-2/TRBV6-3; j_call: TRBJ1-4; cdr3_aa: ASSPGPGGEKLF
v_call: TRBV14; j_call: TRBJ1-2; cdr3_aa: ASSTSTVGGGYT
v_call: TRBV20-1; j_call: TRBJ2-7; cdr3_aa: SARDSEKAGVYEQY
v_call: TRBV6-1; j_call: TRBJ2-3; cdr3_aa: ASKYTWDGDTQY
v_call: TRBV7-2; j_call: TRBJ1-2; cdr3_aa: AGGSYYGYT
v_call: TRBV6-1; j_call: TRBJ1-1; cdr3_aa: ASSEFNTEAF